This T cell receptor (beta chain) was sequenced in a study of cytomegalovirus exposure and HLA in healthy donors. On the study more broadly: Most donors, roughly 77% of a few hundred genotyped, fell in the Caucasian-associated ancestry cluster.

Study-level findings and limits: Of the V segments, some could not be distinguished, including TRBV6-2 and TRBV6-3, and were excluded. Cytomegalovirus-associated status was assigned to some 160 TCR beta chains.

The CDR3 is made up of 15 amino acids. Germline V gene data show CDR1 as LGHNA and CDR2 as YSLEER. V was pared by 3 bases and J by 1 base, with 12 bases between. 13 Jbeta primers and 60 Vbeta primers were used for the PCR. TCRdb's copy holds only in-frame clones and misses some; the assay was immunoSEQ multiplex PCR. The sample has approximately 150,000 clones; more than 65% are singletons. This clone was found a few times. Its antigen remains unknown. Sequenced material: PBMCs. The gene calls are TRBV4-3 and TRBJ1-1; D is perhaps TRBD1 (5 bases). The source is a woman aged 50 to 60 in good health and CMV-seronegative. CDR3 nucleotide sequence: TGCGCCAGCAGCCACTCTTTAACAGGGAACACTGAAGCTTTCTTT. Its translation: CASSHSLTGNTEAFF.